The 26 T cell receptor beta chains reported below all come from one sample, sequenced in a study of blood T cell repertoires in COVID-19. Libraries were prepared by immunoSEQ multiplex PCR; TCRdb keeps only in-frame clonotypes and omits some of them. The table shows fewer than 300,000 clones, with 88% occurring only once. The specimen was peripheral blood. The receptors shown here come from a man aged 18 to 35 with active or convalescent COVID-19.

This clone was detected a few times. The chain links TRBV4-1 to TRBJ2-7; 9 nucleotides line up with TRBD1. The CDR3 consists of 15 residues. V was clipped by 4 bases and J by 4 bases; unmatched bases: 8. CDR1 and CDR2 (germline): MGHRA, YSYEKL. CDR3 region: CASSLPGQGIYEQYF. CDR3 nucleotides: TGCGCCAGCAGCCTCCCGGGACAGGGTATTTACGAGCAGTACTTC.

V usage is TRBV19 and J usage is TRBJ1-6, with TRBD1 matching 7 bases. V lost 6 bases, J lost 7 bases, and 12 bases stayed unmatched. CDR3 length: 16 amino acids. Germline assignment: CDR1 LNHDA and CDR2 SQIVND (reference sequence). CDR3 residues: CASSPETGVMNSPLHF. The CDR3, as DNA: TGTGCCAGTAGCCCAGAAACAGGGGTCATGAATTCACCCCTCCACTTT.

The CDR3 loop is CASSFGGDRVNYGYTF. In DNA, the CDR3 is TGTGCCAGCAGTTTCGGCGGGGACAGGGTAAACTATGGCTACACCTTC. The chain employs TRBV27 and TRBJ1-2; the match to TRBD1 covers 9 bases. The CDR3 is 16 residues long. Germline CDR1 and CDR2: MNHEY and SMNVEV (reference sequence). The J segment lost 2 bases and the V segment lost 3 bases, leaving 7 bases of the junction unmatched.

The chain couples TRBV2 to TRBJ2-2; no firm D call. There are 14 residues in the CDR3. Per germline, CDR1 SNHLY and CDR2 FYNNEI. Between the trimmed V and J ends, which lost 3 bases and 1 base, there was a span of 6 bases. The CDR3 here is CASSDNVNTGELFF. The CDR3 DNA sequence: TGTGCCAGCAGTGATAATGTGAACACCGGGGAGCTGTTTTTT.

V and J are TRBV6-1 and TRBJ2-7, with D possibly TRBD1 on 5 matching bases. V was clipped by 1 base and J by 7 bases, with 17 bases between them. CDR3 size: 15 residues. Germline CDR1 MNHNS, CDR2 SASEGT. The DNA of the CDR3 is TGTGCCAGCAGTGAAGAAGGGGCACCCCTACGGGAGCAGTACTTC. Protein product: CASSEEGAPLREQYF.

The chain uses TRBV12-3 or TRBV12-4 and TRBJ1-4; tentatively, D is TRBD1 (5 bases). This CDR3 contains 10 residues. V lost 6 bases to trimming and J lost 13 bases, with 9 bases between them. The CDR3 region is CASSAGGLFF. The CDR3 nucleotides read TGTGCCAGCAGCGCGGGGGGACTGTTTTTT.

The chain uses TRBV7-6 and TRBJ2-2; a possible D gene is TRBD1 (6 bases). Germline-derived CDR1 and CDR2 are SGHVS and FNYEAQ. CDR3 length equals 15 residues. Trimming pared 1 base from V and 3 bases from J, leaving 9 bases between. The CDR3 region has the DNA TGTGCCAGCAGCTTAGTGTCAGGGGACACCGGGGAGCTGTTTTTT. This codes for CASSLVSGDTGELFF.

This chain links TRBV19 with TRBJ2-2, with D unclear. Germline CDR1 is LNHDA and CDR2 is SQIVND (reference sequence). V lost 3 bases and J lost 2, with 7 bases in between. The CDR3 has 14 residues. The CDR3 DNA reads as TGTGCCAGTAGTATTCTGGGCAACACCGGGGAGCTGTTTTTT. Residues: CASSILGNTGELFF.

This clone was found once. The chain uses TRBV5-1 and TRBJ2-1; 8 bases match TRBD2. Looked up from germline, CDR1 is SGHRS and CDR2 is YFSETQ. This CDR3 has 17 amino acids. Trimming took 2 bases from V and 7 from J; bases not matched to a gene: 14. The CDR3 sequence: CASSFSGTGGAGNEQFF. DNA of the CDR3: TGCGCCAGCAGCTTCTCCGGCACCGGGGGGGCCGGGAATGAGCAGTTCTTC.

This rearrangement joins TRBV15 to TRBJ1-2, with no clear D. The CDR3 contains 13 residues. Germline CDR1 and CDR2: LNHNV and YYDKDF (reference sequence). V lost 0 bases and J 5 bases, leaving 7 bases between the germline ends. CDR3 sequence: CATSRDGQYGYTF. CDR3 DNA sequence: TGTGCCACCAGCAGAGATGGCCAGTATGGCTACACCTTC.

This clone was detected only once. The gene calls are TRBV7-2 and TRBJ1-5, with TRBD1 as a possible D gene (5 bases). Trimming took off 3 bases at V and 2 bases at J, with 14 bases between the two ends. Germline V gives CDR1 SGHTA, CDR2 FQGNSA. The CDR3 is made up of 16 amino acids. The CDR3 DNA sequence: TGTGCCAGCAGCTTCTCGGAGGGGTGGGGCAATCAGCCCCAGCATTTT. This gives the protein CASSFSEGWGNQPQHF.

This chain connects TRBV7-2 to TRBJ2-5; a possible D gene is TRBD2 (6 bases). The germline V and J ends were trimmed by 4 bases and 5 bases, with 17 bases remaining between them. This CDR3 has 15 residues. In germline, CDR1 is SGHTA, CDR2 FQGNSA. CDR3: CASSYSAGPQETQYF. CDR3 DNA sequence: TGTGCCAGCAGCTATTCGGCGGGGCCTCAGGAGACCCAGTACTTC.

The CDR3 DNA reads TGCGCCAGCAGCCAATTTTTTGTGAGCGGGACAGGGGTGAACACTGAAGCTTTCTTT. It yields the protein CASSQFFVSGTGVNTEAFF. The genes are TRBV4-1 and TRBJ1-1, with 10 bases that match TRBD1. Germline V gene data show CDR1 as MGHRA and CDR2 as YSYEKL. The CDR3 spans 19 residues. Trimming removed 2 bases from V and 0 bases from J; junction bases left unmatched: 12.

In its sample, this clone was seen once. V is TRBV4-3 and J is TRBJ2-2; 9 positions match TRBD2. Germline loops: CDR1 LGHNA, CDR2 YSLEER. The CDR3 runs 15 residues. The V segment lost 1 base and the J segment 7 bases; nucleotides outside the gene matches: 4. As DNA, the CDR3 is TGCGCCAGCAGCCAAGGGACTAGCGTTAGCGGGGAGCTGTTTTTT. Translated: CASSQGTSVSGELFF.

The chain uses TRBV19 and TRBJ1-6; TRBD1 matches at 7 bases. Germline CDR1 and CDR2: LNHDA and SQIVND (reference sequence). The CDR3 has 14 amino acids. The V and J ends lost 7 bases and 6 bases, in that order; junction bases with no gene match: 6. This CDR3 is CASTPTGRNSPLHF. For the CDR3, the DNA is TGTGCCAGTACCCCGACAGGGCGTAATTCACCCCTCCACTTT.

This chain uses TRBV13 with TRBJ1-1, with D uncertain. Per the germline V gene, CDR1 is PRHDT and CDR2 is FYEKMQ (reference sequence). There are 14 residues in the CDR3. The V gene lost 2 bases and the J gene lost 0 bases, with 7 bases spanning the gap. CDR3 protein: CASSLYTLNTEAFF. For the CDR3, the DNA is TGTGCCAGCAGCTTATACACCTTGAACACTGAAGCTTTCTTT.

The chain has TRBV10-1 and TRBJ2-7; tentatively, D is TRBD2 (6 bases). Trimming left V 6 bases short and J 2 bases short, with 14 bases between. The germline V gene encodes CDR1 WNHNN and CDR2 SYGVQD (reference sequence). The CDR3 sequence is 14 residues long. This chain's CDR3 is CASSFGGSTYEQYF. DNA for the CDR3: TGCGCCAGCAGCTTCGGGGGTTCTACCTACGAGCAGTACTTC.

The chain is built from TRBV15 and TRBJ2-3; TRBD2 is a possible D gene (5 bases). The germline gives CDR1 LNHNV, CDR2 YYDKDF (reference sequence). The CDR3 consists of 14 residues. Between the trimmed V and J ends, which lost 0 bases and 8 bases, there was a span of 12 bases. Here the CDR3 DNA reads TGTGCCACCAGCAGAGATTTTAGTGCGGGTACGCAGTATTTT. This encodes CATSRDFSAGTQYF.

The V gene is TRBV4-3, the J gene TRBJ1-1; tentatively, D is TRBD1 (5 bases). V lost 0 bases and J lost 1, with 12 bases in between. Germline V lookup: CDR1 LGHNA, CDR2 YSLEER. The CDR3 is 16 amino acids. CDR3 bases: TGCGCCAGCAGCCAAGACCCAGGGTCGGGGAACACTGAAGCTTTCTTT. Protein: CASSQDPGSGNTEAFF.

CDR3 sequence (DNA): TGTGCCAGCAGTTTAATTGGAACAGGCAATCAGCCCCAGCATTTT. Its protein is CASSLIGTGNQPQHF. The chain employs TRBV27 and TRBJ1-5; D is undetermined. Germline assignment: CDR1 MNHEY and CDR2 SMNVEV (reference sequence). The CDR3 contains 15 residues. Trimming cost V 2 bases and J 2 bases, with 10 bases left between them.

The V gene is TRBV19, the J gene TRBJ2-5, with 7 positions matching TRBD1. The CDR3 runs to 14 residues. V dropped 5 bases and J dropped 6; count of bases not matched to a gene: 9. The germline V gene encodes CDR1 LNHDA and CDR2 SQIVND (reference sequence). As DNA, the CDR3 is TGTGCCAGTAGTCCAGGACAGGCCTTGAAGACCCAGTACTTC. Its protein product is CASSPGQALKTQYF.

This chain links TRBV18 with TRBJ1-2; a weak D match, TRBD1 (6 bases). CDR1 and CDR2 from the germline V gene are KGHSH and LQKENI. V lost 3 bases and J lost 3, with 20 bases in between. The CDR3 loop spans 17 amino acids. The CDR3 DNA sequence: TGTGCCAGCTCACCTCGCCCTTCGGGGGGCGCCGACTATGGCTACACCTTC. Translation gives CASSPRPSGGADYGYTF.

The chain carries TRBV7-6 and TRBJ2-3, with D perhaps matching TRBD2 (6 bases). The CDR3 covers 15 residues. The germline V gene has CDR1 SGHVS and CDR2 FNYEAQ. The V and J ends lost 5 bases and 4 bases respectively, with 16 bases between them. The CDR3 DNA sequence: TGTGCCAGCAGCGAATCGGGACTCCGGTCAGATACGCAGTATTTT. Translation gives CASSESGLRSDTQYF. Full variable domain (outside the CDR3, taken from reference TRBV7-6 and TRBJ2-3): GAGVSQSPRYKVTKRGQDVALRCDPISGHVSLYWYRQALGQGPEFLTYFNYEAQQDKSGLPNDRFSAERPEGSISTLTIQRTEQRDSAMYRCASSESGLRSDTQYFGPGTRLTVL.

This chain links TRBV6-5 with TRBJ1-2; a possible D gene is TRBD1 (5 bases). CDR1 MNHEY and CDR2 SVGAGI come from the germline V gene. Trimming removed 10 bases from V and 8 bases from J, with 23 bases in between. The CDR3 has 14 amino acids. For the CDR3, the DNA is TGTGCCACCCGGGACTCTAGGCAACAAGAAGGCTACACCTTC. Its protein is CATRDSRQQEGYTF.

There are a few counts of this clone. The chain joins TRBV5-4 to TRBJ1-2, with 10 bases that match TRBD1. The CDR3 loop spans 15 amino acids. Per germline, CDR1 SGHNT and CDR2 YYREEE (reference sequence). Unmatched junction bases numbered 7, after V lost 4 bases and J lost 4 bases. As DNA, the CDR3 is TGTGCCAGCAGCCCGGAAGGGACAGGGGTCTATGGCTACACCTTC. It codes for CASSPEGTGVYGYTF.

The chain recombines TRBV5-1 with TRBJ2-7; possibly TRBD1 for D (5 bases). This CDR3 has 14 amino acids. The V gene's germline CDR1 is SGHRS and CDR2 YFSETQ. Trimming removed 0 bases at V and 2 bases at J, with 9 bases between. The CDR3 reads CASSLGQPPYEQYF. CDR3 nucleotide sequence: TGCGCCAGCAGCTTGGGACAGCCACCCTACGAGCAGTACTTC.